This is a list of T cell receptor beta chains from one sample in a study of cytomegalovirus exposure and HLA in healthy donors. Clones were read by immunoSEQ multiplex PCR, and TCRdb kept only the in-frame ones, dropping some. The table has about 150,000 clones, around 90% seen once. The sequenced sample was PBMCs. These receptors were obtained from a woman aged 18-29 years in good health and CMV-seropositive. Both conserved end residues are part of each CDR3. Fields, in order: D gene, clone size, V gene, J gene, CDR3 DNA, CDR3 protein. The D gene is left open where the match is weak. For some rows the clone size is stated as once, few or many, or as a class when expanded; others skip it.

>-|-|TRBV5-1|TRBJ1-1
TGCGCCAGCAGCTTGGCCGAGACCCCCCGCGAAGACTTTGAAGCTTTCTTT
CASSLAETPREDFEAFF
>-|-|TRBV9|TRBJ2-7
TGTGCCAGCAGCGCCGGGATCGCCTACGAGCAGTACTTC
CASSAGIAYEQYF
>-|-|TRBV10-3|TRBJ1-1
TGTGCCATCAGCCCTGCGCCGGGAAAGGGGGTCACTGAAGCTTTCTTT
CAISPAPGKGVTEAFF
>-|-|TRBV9|TRBJ2-7
TGTGCCAGCAGCGTAGCATCTTGGTCGAGACAGTCAGCCTACGAGCAGTACTTC
CASSVASWSRQSAYEQYF
>TRBD1|-|TRBV30|TRBJ2-1
TGTGCCTGGAGTAAACCGGGACAGGGGACCTACAATGAGCAGTTCTTC
CAWSKPGQGTYNEQFF
>TRBD1|-|TRBV25-1|TRBJ2-1
TGTGCCAGCAGTGAAACCCGGGCAGGGGGCACCTACAATGAGCAGTTCTTC
CASSETRAGGTYNEQFF
>TRBD2|-|TRBV10-3|TRBJ2-1
TGTGCCATCAGGACTAGCGGGAGCGGGGAGCAGTTCTTC
CAIRTSGSGEQFF
>TRBD2|-|TRBV9|TRBJ2-2
TGTGCCAGCAGCGCTACCAGCGGGAGATCATCCGGGGAGCTGTTTTTT
CASSATSGRSSGELFF
>-|-|TRBV11-2|TRBJ2-3
TGTGCCAGCAGCCAGTTACAGTATACGCAGTATTTT
CASSQLQYTQYF
>TRBD2|-|TRBV4-1|TRBJ2-7
TGCGCCAGCAGCCAGCTAGCGGGAGCAAAGCACGAGCAGTACTTC
CASSQLAGAKHEQYF
>TRBD2|-|TRBV2|TRBJ2-3
TGTGCCAGCAGTGCCTATAGCGGGAGAGGTACAGATACGCAGTATTTT
CASSAYSGRGTDTQYF
>-|-|TRBV6-5|TRBJ2-5
TGTGCCAGCAGGCGGACAGTTCAAGAGACCCAGTACTTC
CASRRTVQETQYF
>TRBD2|-|TRBV6-5|TRBJ2-3
TGTGCCAGCCGACCATCAGCGGGATCCACAGATACGCAGTATTTT
CASRPSAGSTDTQYF
>TRBD1|-|TRBV29-1|TRBJ2-1
TGCAGCGTTGGGTCAGGGGGCACCCCCTACAATGAGCAGTTCTTC
CSVGSGGTPYNEQFF
>-|-|TRBV11-2|TRBJ2-7
TGTGCCAGCAGCTTAGTGACTGGAGCCTACGAGCAGTACTTC
CASSLVTGAYEQYF
>-|-|TRBV5-1|TRBJ2-3
TGCGCCAGCAGCTTGGCCACTAGCACAGATACGCAGTATTTT
CASSLATSTDTQYF
>TRBD1|-|TRBV11-3|TRBJ1-1
TGTGCCAGCAGCTTGACAGGGGGAAAGACTGAAGCTTTCTTT
CASSLTGGKTEAFF
>TRBD2|-|TRBV6-1|TRBJ2-3
TGTGCCAGCAGTGAAAGGTTTAGCGGGGGGACAGATACGCAGTATTTT
CASSERFSGGTDTQYF
>TRBD2|once|TRBV27|TRBJ2-5
TGTGCCAGCAGGCCGACTAGCGGGGGTCTCCAAGAGACCCAGTACTTC
CASRPTSGGLQETQYF
>TRBD2|-|TRBV6-6|TRBJ2-2
TGTGCCAGCAGCCGGGGACTAGCGGGAGGGGGCGGGGAGCTGTTTTTT
CASSRGLAGGGGELFF
>-|-|TRBV6-1|TRBJ2-3
TGTGCCAGCAGTGGACCCGGGACTAGCACAGATACGCAGTATTTT
CASSGPGTSTDTQYF
>-|-|TRBV9|TRBJ1-3
TGTGCCAGCAGCGTAGGTCCTAACTCTGGAAACACCATATATTTT
CASSVGPNSGNTIYF
>-|-|TRBV9|TRBJ2-1
TGTGCCAGCAGCGTAGGAGTTCGCGGGGAGAACAATGAGCAGTTCTTC
CASSVGVRGENNEQFF
>-|-|TRBV25-1|TRBJ2-7
TGTGCCAGCAGTCCAGGGGCCTACGAGCAGTACTTC
CASSPGAYEQYF
>TRBD2|-|TRBV11-3|TRBJ2-3
TGTGCCAGCAGCTCCGGAAGGCGGGAGTACGAAGATACGCAGTATTTT
CASSSGRREYEDTQYF
>TRBD2|once|TRBV12-5|TRBJ2-1
TGTGCTAGTGGTCCCCCGGCGGGAGGAGGTGAGCAGTTCTTC
CASGPPAGGGEQFF
>TRBD2|-|TRBV4-1|TRBJ2-7
TGCGCCAGCAGCCAAGATTATGGTTTTACGGGACTAGCGGGAGACGAGCAGTACTTC
CASSQDYGFTGLAGDEQYF
>-|-|TRBV19|TRBJ1-5
TGTGCCAGTAGTATAGGGCAGAACAATCAGCCCCAGCATTTT
CASSIGQNNQPQHF
>TRBD2|-|TRBV19|TRBJ2-3
TGTGCCAGTAGTATTAGCGGGAGTGGGCAGTATTTT
CASSISGSGQYF
>TRBD2|-|TRBV5-1|TRBJ2-3
TGCGCCAGCAGCATTGGCGTGACTAGCGGTTATCGCACAGATACGCAGTATTTT
CASSIGVTSGYRTDTQYF
>-|-|TRBV19|TRBJ2-2
TGTGCCAGTAGTATCGAGAGAAACACCGGGGAGCTGTTTTTT
CASSIERNTGELFF
>-|-|TRBV5-6|TRBJ1-1
TGTGCCAGCAGCCCTGCTGGGGGCCTGAACACTGAAGCTTTCTTT
CASSPAGGLNTEAFF
>TRBD2|-|TRBV13|TRBJ2-7
TGTGCCAGCAGCCGAATTAGCGGGGGAACCTACGAGCAGTACTTC
CASSRISGGTYEQYF
>-|-|TRBV19|TRBJ2-7
TGTGCCAGGGGGGACACTTTCTACGAGCAGTACTTC
CARGDTFYEQYF
>TRBD1|-|TRBV19|TRBJ1-1
TGTGCCAGCACGCCGGGACAGGGTTCGACTGAAGCTTTCTTT
CASTPGQGSTEAFF
>-|-|TRBV10-3|TRBJ2-2
TGTGCCATCAGAGGGAGACTAACGAACACCGGGGAGCTGTTTTTT
CAIRGRLTNTGELFF
>-|-|TRBV19|TRBJ1-5
TGTGCCAGTAGTCGCGGCAGGGGCGGCCAGCCCCAGCATTTT
CASSRGRGGQPQHF